A selection of T cell receptor beta chains follows, all from one sample in a study of glioma-infiltrating T cells. TCRdb re-called the multiplex PCR reads through MiXCR, storing one row per CDR3 protein. This table has 150,000 to 200,000 distinct CDR3 sequences, around 45% appearing once. The sample consisted of glioma tissue, nonneoplastic brain tissue, or PBMCs (not recorded which). These receptors originate from a human donor with low-grade glioma or glioblastoma, undergoing nonglioma brain surgery, or in good health (not recorded which). CDR3s include the opening cysteine and the closing phenylalanine or tryptophan. The D gene is left open where the match is weak. Size is stated for part of the rows, as once, few or many counts, or as a class when the clone is expanded.

CDR3nt: TGTGCCAGTAGGGGGAACACCGGGGGCTACACCTTC
CDR3aa: CASRGNTGGYTF
v_gene: TRBV19
abundance: NA
j_gene: TRBJ1-2
d_gene: NA

CDR3nt: TGCAGTGCTAGCAAAGGCGGGGTACCGACCAATGAGCAGTTCTTC
CDR3aa: CSASKGGVPTNEQFF
v_gene: TRBV20-1
abundance: many
j_gene: TRBJ2-1
d_gene: NA

CDR3nt: TGTGCCAGCAGTTTAAAGGGGTCCTACGAGCAGTACTTC
CDR3aa: CASSLKGSYEQYF
v_gene: TRBV27
abundance: many
j_gene: TRBJ2-7
d_gene: NA

CDR3nt: TGTGCCACCAGCAGAGATCCTAGCGTTAGCACAGATACGCAGTATTTT
CDR3aa: CATSRDPSVSTDTQYF
v_gene: TRBV15
abundance: many
j_gene: TRBJ2-3
d_gene: NA

CDR3nt: TGTGCCAGCAGCCAAATGGACAGCTTTAGCACCTTC
CDR3aa: CASSQMDSFSTF
v_gene: TRBV3-1
abundance: NA
j_gene: TRBJ1-2
d_gene: NA

CDR3nt: TGCGCCAGCAGCCAAGAGGACATGGAGAATCAGCCCCAGCATTTT
CDR3aa: CASSQEDMENQPQHF
v_gene: TRBV4-1
abundance: NA
j_gene: TRBJ1-5
d_gene: NA

CDR3nt: TGTGCCAGCAGCCAAGCCGGGACAGCCAAAAGTCTGTTTTTT
CDR3aa: CASSQAGTAKSLFF
v_gene: TRBV4-2
abundance: NA
j_gene: TRBJ1-4
d_gene: TRBD1

CDR3nt: TGTGCCATCAGTGAGCTACCGGGACAGGGTGATTCACCCCTCCACTTT
CDR3aa: CAISELPGQGDSPLHF
v_gene: TRBV10-3
abundance: NA
j_gene: TRBJ1-6
d_gene: TRBD1

CDR3nt: TGTGCCAGCAGTTTATCGACCGGCTATGGCTACACCTTC
CDR3aa: CASSLSTGYGYTF
v_gene: TRBV27
abundance: many
j_gene: TRBJ1-2
d_gene: NA

CDR3nt: TGTGCCACCAGCAGAGACCCAGGGCTCTTAGAGACCCAGTACTTC
CDR3aa: CATSRDPGLLETQYF
v_gene: TRBV15
abundance: many
j_gene: TRBJ2-5
d_gene: NA

CDR3nt: TGCAGCGGTGGACAGTTTAACAATGAGCAGTTCTTC
CDR3aa: CSGGQFNNEQFF
v_gene: TRBV29-1
abundance: few
j_gene: TRBJ2-1
d_gene: NA

CDR3nt: TGCGCCAGCAGCCAAGATTCGACAAACTCTGGAAACACCATATATTTT
CDR3aa: CASSQDSTNSGNTIYF
v_gene: TRBV4-1
abundance: NA
j_gene: TRBJ1-3
d_gene: NA

CDR3nt: TGTGCCAGCACGTTACTAGCGGACTACAATGAGCAGTTCTTC
CDR3aa: CASTLLADYNEQFF
v_gene: TRBV2
abundance: many
j_gene: TRBJ2-1
d_gene: TRBD2

CDR3nt: TGTGCCAGCAGCCGCGAGGGACTAGCGAAAGAGACCCAGTACTTC
CDR3aa: CASSREGLAKETQYF
v_gene: TRBV3-1
abundance: NA
j_gene: TRBJ2-5
d_gene: TRBD2

CDR3nt: TGTGCCAGCACGGGGGAGTTTCACTATGGCTACACCTTC
CDR3aa: CASTGEFHYGYTF
v_gene: TRBV2
abundance: many
j_gene: TRBJ1-2
d_gene: NA

CDR3nt: TGTGCCAGCATCCGGGACAGGGCGGAGACCCAGTACTTC
CDR3aa: CASIRDRAETQYF
v_gene: TRBV28
abundance: NA
j_gene: TRBJ2-5
d_gene: TRBD1

CDR3nt: TGTGCCAGCAGCTTAATCTATCCTAACACCGGGGAGCTGTTTTTT
CDR3aa: CASSLIYPNTGELFF
v_gene: TRBV7-2
abundance: many
j_gene: TRBJ2-2
d_gene: NA

CDR3nt: TGCAGTGCTAGCGACGACGGGATCCAACCCAGTGAAGCTTTCTTT
CDR3aa: CSASDDGIQPSEAFF
v_gene: TRBV20-1
abundance: many
j_gene: TRBJ1-1
d_gene: NA

CDR3nt: TGTGCCAGTAGTCCAACCGGGACAGGGAAAAGCGGCTACACCTTC
CDR3aa: CASSPTGTGKSGYTF
v_gene: TRBV19
abundance: once
j_gene: TRBJ1-2
d_gene: TRBD1

CDR3nt: TGCAGTGCTAGATTCCCGGGGGGAGGTTACGAGCAGTACTTC
CDR3aa: CSARFPGGGYEQYF
v_gene: TRBV20-1
abundance: many
j_gene: TRBJ2-7
d_gene: TRBD2

CDR3nt: TGTGCCAGCACCTTACAGGGGAACACTGAAGCTTTCTTT
CDR3aa: CASTLQGNTEAFF
v_gene: TRBV6-1
abundance: many
j_gene: TRBJ1-1
d_gene: NA

CDR3nt: TGTGCCAGCAGCACAGGGGGCACTGAAGCTTTCTTT
CDR3aa: CASSTGGTEAFF
v_gene: TRBV12-3/TRBV12-4
abundance: few
j_gene: TRBJ1-1
d_gene: TRBD1

CDR3nt: TGTGCCAGTAGTCGGACTAGCGGGAGGGGGATAGCTAGCACAGATACGCAGTATTTT
CDR3aa: CASSRTSGRGIASTDTQYF
v_gene: TRBV19
abundance: few
j_gene: TRBJ2-3
d_gene: TRBD2

CDR3nt: TGCAGTGCTAGACTCCTGGGGCGGGACCTTTACTCCCCTTCGGGGAATGAGCAGTACTTC
CDR3aa: CSARLLGRDLYSPSGNEQYF
v_gene: TRBV20-1
abundance: NA
j_gene: TRBJ2-7
d_gene: NA

CDR3nt: TGTGCCAGCAGCCAAGCCTCCGAGCAGTACTTC
CDR3aa: CASSQASEQYF
v_gene: TRBV3-1
abundance: NA
j_gene: TRBJ2-7
d_gene: NA

CDR3nt: TGTGCCAGCTCAACCTCTCCCTACGAGCAGTACTTC
CDR3aa: CASSTSPYEQYF
v_gene: TRBV18
abundance: NA
j_gene: TRBJ2-7
d_gene: NA

CDR3nt: TGCAGTGCTAGAGCCGCCGGGACTAGCGGGAGGGTCGGATATACGCAGTATTTT
CDR3aa: CSARAAGTSGRVGYTQYF
v_gene: TRBV20-1
abundance: few
j_gene: TRBJ2-3
d_gene: TRBD2

CDR3nt: TGTGCCAGTAGTATTAACCCAATGAACACTGAAGCTTTCTTT
CDR3aa: CASSINPMNTEAFF
v_gene: TRBV28
abundance: NA
j_gene: TRBJ1-1
d_gene: NA

CDR3nt: TGTGCCAGCATAGCCGGAGGGGGGGGAGGCTCCTACAATGAGCAGTTCTTC
CDR3aa: CASIAGGGGGSYNEQFF
v_gene: TRBV7-2
abundance: NA
j_gene: TRBJ2-1
d_gene: NA

CDR3nt: TGTGCCATCAGTGACCCGGGACGGCCCACAGATACGCAGTATTTT
CDR3aa: CAISDPGRPTDTQYF
v_gene: TRBV10-3
abundance: few
j_gene: TRBJ2-3
d_gene: NA

CDR3nt: TGCGCCAGCAGCTACACCGCCAATCAGCCCCAGCATTTT
CDR3aa: CASSYTANQPQHF
v_gene: TRBV4-1
abundance: NA
j_gene: TRBJ1-5
d_gene: NA

CDR3nt: TGTGCCAGCACCATGACAGGGATGAACACTGAAGCTTTCTTT
CDR3aa: CASTMTGMNTEAFF
v_gene: TRBV2
abundance: many
j_gene: TRBJ1-1
d_gene: TRBD1

CDR3nt: TGTGCCAGCAGCCAAGAGGGCCAGCCGTTCCAAGAGACCCAGTACTTC
CDR3aa: CASSQEGQPFQETQYF
v_gene: TRBV3-1
abundance: NA
j_gene: TRBJ2-5
d_gene: NA

CDR3nt: TGTGCCAGAAGCTTAGCGGGCCCGACAGATACGCAGTATTTT
CDR3aa: CARSLAGPTDTQYF
v_gene: TRBV7-9
abundance: NA
j_gene: TRBJ2-3
d_gene: TRBD2

CDR3nt: TGTGCCAGCAGTGAGGGACGGGTCGATGAGCAGTTCTTC
CDR3aa: CASSEGRVDEQFF
v_gene: TRBV6-4
abundance: NA
j_gene: TRBJ2-1
d_gene: NA

CDR3nt: TGTGCCAGCAGTTTATGGGACAGCAATGAGCAGTTCTTC
CDR3aa: CASSLWDSNEQFF
v_gene: TRBV27
abundance: many
j_gene: TRBJ2-1
d_gene: TRBD1

CDR3nt: TGTGCCAGCAGCTTTGGTAGCGGGAGGTCCCAAGAGACCCAGTACTTC
CDR3aa: CASSFGSGRSQETQYF
v_gene: TRBV7-6
abundance: NA
j_gene: TRBJ2-5
d_gene: TRBD2

CDR3nt: TGTGCCAGCAGCCAGCAAGCTAGCGGGAGGACAGATACGCAGTATTTT
CDR3aa: CASSQQASGRTDTQYF
v_gene: TRBV4-2
abundance: many
j_gene: TRBJ2-3
d_gene: TRBD2

CDR3nt: TGTGCCAGCAGTGAAAATTACGAGCAGTACTTC
CDR3aa: CASSENYEQYF
v_gene: TRBV2
abundance: few
j_gene: TRBJ2-7
d_gene: NA

CDR3nt: TGTGCCACCGAGGGGACTACGAAAGATACGCAGTATTTT
CDR3aa: CATEGTTKDTQYF
v_gene: TRBV6-1
abundance: NA
j_gene: TRBJ2-3
d_gene: TRBD2

CDR3nt: TGCAGTGCAATCAGGGGGCCGGACTATGGCTACACCTTC
CDR3aa: CSAIRGPDYGYTF
v_gene: TRBV20-1
abundance: many
j_gene: TRBJ1-2
d_gene: TRBD1

CDR3nt: TGCGCCAGCAGTGAGTCTAAGGAAGGAGGCACTGGAGCTTTCTTT
CDR3aa: CASSESKEGGTGAFF
v_gene: TRBV6-6
abundance: NA
j_gene: TRBJ1-1
d_gene: NA

CDR3nt: TGCGCCAGCAGCCAAGGGGAGGCTAATGAAAAACTGTTTTTT
CDR3aa: CASSQGEANEKLFF
v_gene: TRBV4-1
abundance: NA
j_gene: TRBJ1-4
d_gene: NA

CDR3nt: TGTGCCAGCAGGCCTGGACAGCCTCGAATGAACACTGAAGCTTTCTTT
CDR3aa: CASRPGQPRMNTEAFF
v_gene: TRBV6-1
abundance: many
j_gene: TRBJ1-1
d_gene: NA

CDR3nt: TGCAGTGCTAGCTCCCTTCGGGGCCAGGGCAGCGGGATCGGAAATACGCAGTATTTT
CDR3aa: CSASSLRGQGSGIGNTQYF
v_gene: TRBV20-1
abundance: many
j_gene: TRBJ2-3
d_gene: TRBD2

CDR3nt: TGCGCCAGCAGTGAATTGGGACTAGCGAAAGAGACCCAGTACTTC
CDR3aa: CASSELGLAKETQYF
v_gene: TRBV10-2
abundance: NA
j_gene: TRBJ2-5
d_gene: TRBD2

CDR3nt: TGTGCCAGCAGCTTAGGGCCGAATAGCAATCAGCCCCAGCATTTT
CDR3aa: CASSLGPNSNQPQHF
v_gene: TRBV7-6
abundance: many
j_gene: TRBJ1-5
d_gene: NA

CDR3nt: TGTGCCAGTAGTATCCCAGGGACGGGTAAGCCCCAGCATTTT
CDR3aa: CASSIPGTGKPQHF
v_gene: TRBV19
abundance: NA
j_gene: TRBJ1-5
d_gene: NA